The following is a T cell receptor (beta chain) sequence with its context. This entry is derived from a study of T cell changes during pregnancy in multiple sclerosis. The length of the CDR3 is 14 residues. With 1 base removed from V and 7 bases from J, the gap between germline ends came to 14 bases. From germline, CDR1 is GTSNPN and CDR2 SVGIG (reference sequence). Produced via immunoSEQ multiplex PCR; TCRdb's table is partial and in-frame only. The sample lists fewer than 110,000 clones, roughly 90% occurring once. The sequencing used peripheral blood, collected in the third trimester of pregnancy. This clonotype was sampled from a female donor in good health, enrolled as a control in a pregnancy study. V gene TRBV30 combines with J gene TRBJ1-5; D is possibly TRBD1 (6 bases). The CDR3 reads CAWSADSRGQPQHF. The CDR3, as DNA: TGTGCCTGGAGTGCGGACAGCAGGGGCCAGCCCCAGCATTTT. The complete variable domain, with remaining parts taken from reference TRBV30 and TRBJ1-5, reads SQTIHQWPATLVQPVGSPLSLECTVEGTSNPNLYWYRQAAGRGLQLLFYSVGIGQISSEVPQNLSASRPQDRQFILSSKKLLLSDSGFYLCAWSADSRGQPQHFGDGTRLSIL.